The 2 T cell receptor beta chains given below trace back to one sample, sequenced in a study of OX40 agonist ivuxolimab in advanced cancers. The table came from immunoSEQ multiplex PCR; TCRdb's copy has only in-frame clones and leaves some out. The sample includes 50,000 to 60,000 clones, more than 80% seen only once; the top ten take 5.4%. Source: CD4+ or CD8+ T cells sorted from blood, taken in a trial of the OX40 agonist ivuxolimab. The receptors here all came from an adult with an advanced solid tumor such as melanoma, head and neck, liver or kidney cancer.

This clone occurred once. Here the CDR3 reads CASSSPPGLDGTSGRVFIYNEQFF. The CDR3 DNA reads TGTGCCAGTAGTTCCCCCCCAGGCCTCGATGGGACTAGCGGGAGGGTATTTATTTACAATGAGCAGTTCTTC. The genes are TRBV19 and TRBJ2-1; TRBD2 aligns across 16 bases. Per the germline V gene, CDR1 is LNHDA and CDR2 is SQIVND (reference sequence). The CDR3 runs to 24 residues. The ends lost 5 bases at V and 4 bases at J; junction bases unmatched: 26.

The chain combines TRBV15 with TRBJ2-7; possible D gene TRBD1, 6 bases. The CDR3 runs to 14 residues. The V end was cut by 4 bases, the J end by 8 bases, with 18 bases between. CDR1 and CDR2 from the germline V gene are LNHNV and YYDKDF (reference sequence). CDR3 sequence reads: CATSTGHDPTKQYF. The CDR3, as DNA: TGTGCCACCAGCACGGGACACGACCCTACGAAGCAGTACTTC.